This TCR beta chain was sequenced during a study of shared clonotypes between healthy human individuals. The CDR3 length is 15 residues. Sequencing used immunoSEQ multiplex PCR; TCRdb keeps in-frame clones, though not all of them. The repertoire holds 530,000 or so clones, with around 79% as singletons. The chain links TRBV21-1 to TRBJ2-7; the table's TRBD1 call for D was not verified on the DNA. TRBV21-1 is a pseudogene. Source material: PBMCs. This clonotype originated in a woman aged 40 to 49 in good health. Some clones in this sample may be carry-over from other donors' samples. The CDR3 bases are TGTGCCAGCAGCCCCGGGACAGGGGGATCGTACGAGCAGTACTTC. This codes for CASSPGTGGSYEQYF.